The TCR beta chain under discussion was sequenced for a study of T cell repertoires in cytomegalovirus infection. V shed 0 bases and J shed 0 bases, with 8 bases lying between them. CDR1 is MNHEY, CDR2 SMNVEV, per germline (reference sequence). CDR3 size: 15 residues. This clonotype turned up a few times. Its antigen is not identified. TCRdb reprocessed the reads with MiXCR, giving one entry per CDR3 protein. Of roughly 990,000 distinct CDR3 sequences listed, 25% to 40% are singletons. The specimen was cultured CD8+ T cells from PBMCs, collected from culture after CMV antigen stimulation. V usage is TRBV27 and J usage is TRBJ1-1; D remains ambiguous. This clonotype originated in a human donor in good health (CMV status not recorded). Some clones in this sample may be carry-over from other donors' samples. The CDR3 nucleotides read TGTGCCAGCAGTTTATCGGCGAGCATGAACACTGAAGCTTTCTTT. Encoded protein: CASSLSASMNTEAFF.